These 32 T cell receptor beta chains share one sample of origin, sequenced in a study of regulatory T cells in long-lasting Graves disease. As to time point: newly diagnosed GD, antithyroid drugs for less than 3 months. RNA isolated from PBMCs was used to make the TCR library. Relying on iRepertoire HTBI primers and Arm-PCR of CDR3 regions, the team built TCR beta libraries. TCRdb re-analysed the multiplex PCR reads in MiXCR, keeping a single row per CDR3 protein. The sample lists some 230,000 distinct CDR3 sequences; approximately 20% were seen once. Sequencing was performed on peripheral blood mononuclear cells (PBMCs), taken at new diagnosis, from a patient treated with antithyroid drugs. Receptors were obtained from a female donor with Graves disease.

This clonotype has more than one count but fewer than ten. CDR3 amino acids: CASSSGQEITEAFF. For the CDR3, the DNA is TGTGCCAGCAGCTCGGGGCAGGAAATCACTGAAGCTTTCTTT. The chain has TRBV6-2 or TRBV6-3 and TRBJ1-1; a possible D gene is TRBD1 (5 bases). Germline V gene sequence: CDR1 MNHEY, CDR2 SVGEGT. The length of the CDR3 is 14 residues. V shed 6 bases and J shed 4 bases, with 15 bases lying between them.

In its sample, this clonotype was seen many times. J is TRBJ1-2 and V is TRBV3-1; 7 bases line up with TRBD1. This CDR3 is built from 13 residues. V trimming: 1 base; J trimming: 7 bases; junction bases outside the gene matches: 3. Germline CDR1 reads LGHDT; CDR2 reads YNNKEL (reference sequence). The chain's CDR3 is CASSQAGTAGYTF. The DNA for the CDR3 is TGTGCCAGCAGCCAAGCCGGGACAGCTGGCTACACCTTC.

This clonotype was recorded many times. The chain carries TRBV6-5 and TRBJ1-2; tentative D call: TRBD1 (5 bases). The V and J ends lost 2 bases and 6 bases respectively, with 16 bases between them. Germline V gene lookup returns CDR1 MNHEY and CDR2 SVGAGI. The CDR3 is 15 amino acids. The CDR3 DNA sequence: TGTGCCAGCAGTTACCTCGGGACTCCCCTGGATGGCTACACCTTC. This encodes CASSYLGTPLDGYTF.

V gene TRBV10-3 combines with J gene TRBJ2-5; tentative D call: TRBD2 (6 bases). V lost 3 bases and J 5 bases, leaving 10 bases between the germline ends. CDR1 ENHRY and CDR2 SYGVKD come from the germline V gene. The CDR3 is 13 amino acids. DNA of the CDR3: TGTGCCATCAGTGATGGGCGGGGCGAGACCCAGTACTTC. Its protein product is CAISDGRGETQYF.

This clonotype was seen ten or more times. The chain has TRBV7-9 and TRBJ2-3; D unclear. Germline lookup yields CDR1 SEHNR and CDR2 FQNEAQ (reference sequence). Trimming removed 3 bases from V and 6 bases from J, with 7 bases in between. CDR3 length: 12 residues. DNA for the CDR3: TGTGCCAGCAGCTTGCGTTTCGATACGCAGTATTTT. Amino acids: CASSLRFDTQYF.

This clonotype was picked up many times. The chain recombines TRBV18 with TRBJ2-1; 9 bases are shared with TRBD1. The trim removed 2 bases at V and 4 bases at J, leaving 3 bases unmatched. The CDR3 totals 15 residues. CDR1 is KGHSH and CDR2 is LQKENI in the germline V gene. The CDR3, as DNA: TGTGCCAGCTCACCAACAGGGGGCAATTACAATGAGCAGTTCTTC. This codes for CASSPTGGNYNEQFF.

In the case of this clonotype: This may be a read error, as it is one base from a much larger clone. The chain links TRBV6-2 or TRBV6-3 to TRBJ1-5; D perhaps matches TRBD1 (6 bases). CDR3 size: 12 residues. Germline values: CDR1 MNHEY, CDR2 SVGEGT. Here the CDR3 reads CASRQSGQPQLF. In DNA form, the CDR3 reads TGTGCCAGCAGACAAAGCGGACAGCCCCAGCTTTTT.

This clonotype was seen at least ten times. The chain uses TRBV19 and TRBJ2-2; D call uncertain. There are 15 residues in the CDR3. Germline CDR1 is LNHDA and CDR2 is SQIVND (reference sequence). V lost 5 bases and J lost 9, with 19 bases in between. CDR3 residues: CASSADPRSNRELFF. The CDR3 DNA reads TGTGCCAGTAGTGCCGACCCTCGCTCGAACAGGGAGCTGTTTTTT. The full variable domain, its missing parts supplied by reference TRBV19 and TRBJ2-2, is DGGITQSPKYLFRKEGQNVTLSCEQNLNHDAMYWYRQDPGQGLRLIYYSQIVNDFQKGDIAEGYSVSREKKESFPLTVTSAQKNPTAFYLCASSADPRSNRELFFGEGSRLTVL.

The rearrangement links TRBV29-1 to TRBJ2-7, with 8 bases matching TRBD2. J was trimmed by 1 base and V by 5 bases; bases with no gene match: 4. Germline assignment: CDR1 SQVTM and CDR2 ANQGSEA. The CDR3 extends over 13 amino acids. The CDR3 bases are TGCAGCGTTTTGACTAGCGCTTCCTACGAGCAGTACTTC. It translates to CSVLTSASYEQYF.

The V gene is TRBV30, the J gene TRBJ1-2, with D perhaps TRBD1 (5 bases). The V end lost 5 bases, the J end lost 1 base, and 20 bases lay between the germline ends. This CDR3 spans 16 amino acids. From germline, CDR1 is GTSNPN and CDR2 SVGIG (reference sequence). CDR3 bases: TGTGCCTGGCTGGGGGGGGTAGCTGGGGGTAACTATGGCTACACCTTC. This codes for CAWLGGVAGGNYGYTF.

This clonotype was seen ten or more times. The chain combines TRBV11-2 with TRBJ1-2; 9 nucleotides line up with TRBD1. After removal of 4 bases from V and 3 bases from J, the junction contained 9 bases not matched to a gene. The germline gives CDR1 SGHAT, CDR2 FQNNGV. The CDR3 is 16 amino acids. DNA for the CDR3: TGTGCCAGCAGCTCCTTACAGGGGGCGCGTTACTATGGCTACACCTTC. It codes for CASSSLQGARYYGYTF. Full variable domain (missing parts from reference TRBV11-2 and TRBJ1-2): EAGVAQSPRYKIIEKRQSVAFWCNPISGHATLYWYQQILGQGPKLLIQFQNNGVVDDSQLPKDRFSAERLKGVDSTLKIQPAKLEDSAVYLCASSSLQGARYYGYTFGSGTRLTVV.

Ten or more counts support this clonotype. CDR3 nucleotide sequence: TGCGCCAGCAGCCAATCGGCGGGGAGCTATAATTCACCCCTCCACTTT. It is translated as CASSQSAGSYNSPLHF. The chain employs TRBV4-1 and TRBJ1-6; D ambiguous. CDR1 MGHRA and CDR2 YSYEKL come from the germline V gene. The CDR3 runs to 16 residues. The germline V and J ends were trimmed by 2 bases and 3 bases, with 11 bases remaining between them.

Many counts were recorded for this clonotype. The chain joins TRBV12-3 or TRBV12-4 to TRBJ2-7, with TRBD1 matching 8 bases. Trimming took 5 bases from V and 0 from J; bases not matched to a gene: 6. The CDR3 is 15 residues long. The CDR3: CASSGDRFSSYEQYF. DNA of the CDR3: TGTGCCAGCAGTGGGGACAGGTTTAGCTCCTACGAGCAGTACTTC.

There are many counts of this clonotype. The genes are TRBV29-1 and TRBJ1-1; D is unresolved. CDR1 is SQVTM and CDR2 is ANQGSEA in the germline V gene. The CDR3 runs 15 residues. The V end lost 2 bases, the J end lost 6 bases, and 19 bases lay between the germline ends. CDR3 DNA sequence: TGCAGCGTTGAAATACGACGGGTGGGCAGCTCTGAAGCTTTCTTT. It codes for CSVEIRRVGSSEAFF.

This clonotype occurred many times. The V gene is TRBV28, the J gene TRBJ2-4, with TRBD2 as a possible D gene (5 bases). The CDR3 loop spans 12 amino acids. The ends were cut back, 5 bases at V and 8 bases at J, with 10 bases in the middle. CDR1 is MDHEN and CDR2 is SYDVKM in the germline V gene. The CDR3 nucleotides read TGTGCCAGCAGTCGCACGGGGTACATTCAGTACTTC. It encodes CASSRTGYIQYF.

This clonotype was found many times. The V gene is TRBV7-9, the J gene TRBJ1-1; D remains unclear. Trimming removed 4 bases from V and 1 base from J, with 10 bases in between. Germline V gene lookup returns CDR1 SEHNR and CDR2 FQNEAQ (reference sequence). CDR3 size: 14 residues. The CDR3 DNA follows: TGTGCCAGCAGCTCCATGACGGGGAACACTGAAGCTTTCTTT. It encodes CASSSMTGNTEAFF.

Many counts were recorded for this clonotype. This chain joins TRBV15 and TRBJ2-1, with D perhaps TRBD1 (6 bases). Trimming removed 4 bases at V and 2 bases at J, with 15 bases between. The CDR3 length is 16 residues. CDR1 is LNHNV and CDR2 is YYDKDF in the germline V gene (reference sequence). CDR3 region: CATSITGNWAYNEQFF. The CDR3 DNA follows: TGTGCCACCAGCATTACAGGGAACTGGGCCTACAATGAGCAGTTCTTC.

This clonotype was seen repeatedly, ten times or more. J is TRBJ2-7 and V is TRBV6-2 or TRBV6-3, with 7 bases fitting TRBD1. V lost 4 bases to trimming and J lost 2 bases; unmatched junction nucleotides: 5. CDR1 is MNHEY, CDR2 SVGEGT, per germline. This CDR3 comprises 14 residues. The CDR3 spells CASSLTGNTYEQYF. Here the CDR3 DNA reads TGTGCCAGCAGTTTGACAGGGAACACCTACGAGCAGTACTTC.

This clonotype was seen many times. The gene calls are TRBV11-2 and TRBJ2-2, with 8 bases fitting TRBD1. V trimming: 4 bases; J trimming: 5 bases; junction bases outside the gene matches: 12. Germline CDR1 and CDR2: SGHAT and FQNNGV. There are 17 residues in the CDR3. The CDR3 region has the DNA TGTGCCAGCAGCTCGTCTATATCCCAGGGGGCAACCGGGGAGCTGTTTTTT. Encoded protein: CASSSSISQGATGELFF. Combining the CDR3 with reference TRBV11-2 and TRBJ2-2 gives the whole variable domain EAGVAQSPRYKIIEKRQSVAFWCNPISGHATLYWYQQILGQGPKLLIQFQNNGVVDDSQLPKDRFSAERLKGVDSTLKIQPAKLEDSAVYLCASSSSISQGATGELFFGEGSRLTVL.

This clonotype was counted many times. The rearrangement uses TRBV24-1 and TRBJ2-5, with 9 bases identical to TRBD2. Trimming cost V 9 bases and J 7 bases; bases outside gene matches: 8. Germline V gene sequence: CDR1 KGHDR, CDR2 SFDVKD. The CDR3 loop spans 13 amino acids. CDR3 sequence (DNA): TGTGCCACCGCGGGGGGGCAAGGCGGGACCCAGTACTTC. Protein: CATAGGQGGTQYF.

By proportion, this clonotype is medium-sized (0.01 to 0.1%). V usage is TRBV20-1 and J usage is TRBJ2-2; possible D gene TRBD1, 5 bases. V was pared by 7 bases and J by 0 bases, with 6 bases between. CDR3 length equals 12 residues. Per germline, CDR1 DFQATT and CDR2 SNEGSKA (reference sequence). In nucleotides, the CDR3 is TGCAGTGGGACATCGAACACCGGGGAGCTGTTTTTT. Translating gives CSGTSNTGELFF.

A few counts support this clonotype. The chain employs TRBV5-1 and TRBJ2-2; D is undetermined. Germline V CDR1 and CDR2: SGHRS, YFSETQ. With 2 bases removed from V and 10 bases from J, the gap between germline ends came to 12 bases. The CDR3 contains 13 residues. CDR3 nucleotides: TGCGCCAGCAGCTTAACCCAAACAGCGGAGCTGTTTTTT. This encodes CASSLTQTAELFF.

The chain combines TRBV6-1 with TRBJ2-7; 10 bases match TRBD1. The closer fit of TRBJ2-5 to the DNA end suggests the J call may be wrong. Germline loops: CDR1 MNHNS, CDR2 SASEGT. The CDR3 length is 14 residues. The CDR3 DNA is TGTGCCAGCAGCCGACAGGGGGCGAGCGAGACCCAGTACTTC. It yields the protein CASSRQGASETQYF.

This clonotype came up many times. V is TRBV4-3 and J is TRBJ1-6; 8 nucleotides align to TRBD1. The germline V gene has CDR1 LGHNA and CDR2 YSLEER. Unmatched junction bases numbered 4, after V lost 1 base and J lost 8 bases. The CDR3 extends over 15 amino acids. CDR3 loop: CASSQVDRGYSPLHF. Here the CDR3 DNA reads TGCGCCAGCAGCCAAGTTGACAGGGGCTATTCACCCCTCCACTTT.

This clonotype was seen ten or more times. CDR3 DNA: TGTGCCACCGGGACAGGGGCCTCCCGAGGGGAGCAGTACTTC. Protein product: CATGTGASRGEQYF. The chain combines TRBV10-3 with TRBJ2-7; 10 bases fit TRBD1. Losses at the gene ends were 10 bases for V and 7 bases for J; bases not matched to a gene: 13. The CDR3 sequence is 14 residues long. In germline, CDR1 is ENHRY, CDR2 SYGVKD.

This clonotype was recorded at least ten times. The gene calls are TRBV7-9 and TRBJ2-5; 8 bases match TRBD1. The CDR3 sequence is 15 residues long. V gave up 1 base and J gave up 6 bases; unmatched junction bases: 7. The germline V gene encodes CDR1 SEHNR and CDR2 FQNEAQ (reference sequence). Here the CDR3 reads CASSLGADRVKTQYF. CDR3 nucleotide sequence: TGTGCCAGCAGCTTAGGGGCGGACAGGGTGAAGACCCAGTACTTC.

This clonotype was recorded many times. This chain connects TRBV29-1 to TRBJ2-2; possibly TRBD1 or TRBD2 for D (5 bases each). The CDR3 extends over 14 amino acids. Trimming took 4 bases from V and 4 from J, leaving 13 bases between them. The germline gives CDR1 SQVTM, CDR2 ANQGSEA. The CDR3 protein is CSVGDGTGTGELFF. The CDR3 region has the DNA TGCAGCGTTGGGGATGGGACGGGCACCGGGGAGCTGTTTTTT.

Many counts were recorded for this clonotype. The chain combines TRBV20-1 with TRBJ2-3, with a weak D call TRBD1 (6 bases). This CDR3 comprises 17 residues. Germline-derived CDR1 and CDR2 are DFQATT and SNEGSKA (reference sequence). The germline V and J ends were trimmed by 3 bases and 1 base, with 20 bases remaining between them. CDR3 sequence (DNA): TGCAGTGCTAGGACAGGAAGGTTGGTTCGGGGCACAGATACGCAGTATTTT. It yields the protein CSARTGRLVRGTDTQYF.

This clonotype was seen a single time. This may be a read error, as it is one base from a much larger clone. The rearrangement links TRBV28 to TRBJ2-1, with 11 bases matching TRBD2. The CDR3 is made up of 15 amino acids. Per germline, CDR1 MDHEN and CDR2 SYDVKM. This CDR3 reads CASSSTSGIYNEQLF. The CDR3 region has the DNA TGTGCCAGCTCCTCGACTAGCGGGATCTACAATGAGCAGCTCTTC.

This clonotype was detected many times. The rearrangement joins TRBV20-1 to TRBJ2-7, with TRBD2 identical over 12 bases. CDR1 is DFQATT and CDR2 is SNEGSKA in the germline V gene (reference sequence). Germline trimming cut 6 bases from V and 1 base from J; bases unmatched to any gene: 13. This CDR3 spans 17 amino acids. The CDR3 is CSAPSGTSGFLSYEQYF. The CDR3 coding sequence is TGCAGTGCCCCAAGTGGGACTAGCGGGTTTTTGTCCTACGAGCAGTACTTC.

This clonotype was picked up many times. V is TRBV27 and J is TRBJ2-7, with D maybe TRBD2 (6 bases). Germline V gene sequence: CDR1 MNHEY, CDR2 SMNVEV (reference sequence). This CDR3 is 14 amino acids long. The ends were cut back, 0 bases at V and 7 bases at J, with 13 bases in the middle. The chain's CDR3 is CASSLSLGAGEQYF. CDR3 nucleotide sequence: TGTGCCAGCAGTTTATCTCTAGGGGCGGGGGAGCAGTACTTC.

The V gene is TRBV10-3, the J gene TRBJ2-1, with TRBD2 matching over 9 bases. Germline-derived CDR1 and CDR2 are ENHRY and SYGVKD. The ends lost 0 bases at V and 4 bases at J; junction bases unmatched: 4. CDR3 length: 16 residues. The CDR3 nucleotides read TGTGCCATCAGTGAGTCGTGGACTAGCGTTTACAATGAGCAGTTCTTC. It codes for CAISESWTSVYNEQFF.